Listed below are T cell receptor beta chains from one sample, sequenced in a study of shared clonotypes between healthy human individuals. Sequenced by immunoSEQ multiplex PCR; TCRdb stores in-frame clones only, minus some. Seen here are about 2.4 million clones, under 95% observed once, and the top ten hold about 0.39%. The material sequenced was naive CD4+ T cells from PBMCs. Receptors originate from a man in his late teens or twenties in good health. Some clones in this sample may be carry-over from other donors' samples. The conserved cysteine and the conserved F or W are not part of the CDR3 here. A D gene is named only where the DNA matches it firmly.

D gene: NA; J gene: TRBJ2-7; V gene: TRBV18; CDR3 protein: ASSPPGPAYEQY
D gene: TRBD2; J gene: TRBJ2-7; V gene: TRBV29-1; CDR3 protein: SVWTSGSRGQY
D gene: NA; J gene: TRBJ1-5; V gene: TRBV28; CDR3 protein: ASSLPGRNQPQH
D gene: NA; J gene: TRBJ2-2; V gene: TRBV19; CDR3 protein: ASSTTGATNTGELF
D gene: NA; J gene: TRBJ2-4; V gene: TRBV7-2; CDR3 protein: ASGSGLAKNIQY
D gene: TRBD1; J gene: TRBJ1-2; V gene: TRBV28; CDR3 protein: ASSLRQGNYGYT
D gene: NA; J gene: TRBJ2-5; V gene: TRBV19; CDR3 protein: ASSITHSQETQY
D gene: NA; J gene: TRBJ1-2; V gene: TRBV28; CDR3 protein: ASSTQGRANYGYT
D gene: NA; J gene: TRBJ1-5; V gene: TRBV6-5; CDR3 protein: ASSYSGERGAQH
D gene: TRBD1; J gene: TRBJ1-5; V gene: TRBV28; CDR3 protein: ASSSRGRGQGQPQH
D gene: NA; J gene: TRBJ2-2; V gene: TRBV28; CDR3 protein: ASSQGTTGELF
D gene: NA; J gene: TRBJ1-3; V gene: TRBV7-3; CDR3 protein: ASSPGLSGNTIY
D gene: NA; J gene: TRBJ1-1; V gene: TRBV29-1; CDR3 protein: SVAAQGSRSTEAF
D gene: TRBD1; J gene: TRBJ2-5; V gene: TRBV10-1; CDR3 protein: ASREPGQGARETQY
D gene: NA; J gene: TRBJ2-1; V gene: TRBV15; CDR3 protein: ATSRPLVSPLSYNEQF
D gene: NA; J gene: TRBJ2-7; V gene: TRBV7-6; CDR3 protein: ASSRGLGGFEYEQY
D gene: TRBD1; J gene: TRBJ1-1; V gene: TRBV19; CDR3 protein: ASSTTGVNTEAF
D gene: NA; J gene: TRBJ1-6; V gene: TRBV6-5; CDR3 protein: ASSYQGPDRDSPLH
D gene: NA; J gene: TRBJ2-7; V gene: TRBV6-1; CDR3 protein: ASRDRAYEQY
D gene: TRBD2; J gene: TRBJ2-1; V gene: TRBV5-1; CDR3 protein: ASSLGGLAGVIEQF
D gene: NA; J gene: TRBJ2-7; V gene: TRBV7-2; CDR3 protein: ASSEPGTSYEQY
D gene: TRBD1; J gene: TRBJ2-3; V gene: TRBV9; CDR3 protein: ASSRTGSTDTQY
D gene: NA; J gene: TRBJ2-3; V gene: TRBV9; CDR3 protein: ASSLTSRSTDTQY
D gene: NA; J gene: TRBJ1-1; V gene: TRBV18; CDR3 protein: ASSPIGQNTEAF
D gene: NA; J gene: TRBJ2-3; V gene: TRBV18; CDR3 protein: ASSPLSVLASTDTQY
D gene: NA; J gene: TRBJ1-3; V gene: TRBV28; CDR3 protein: ASSSPRRAANTIY
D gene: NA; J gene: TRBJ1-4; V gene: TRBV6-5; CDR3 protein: ASNSGTTNEKLF
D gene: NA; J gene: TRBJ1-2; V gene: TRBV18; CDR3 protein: ASSQSPGRSDGYT
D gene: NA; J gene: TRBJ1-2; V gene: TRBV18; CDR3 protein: ASSPREGFYGYT
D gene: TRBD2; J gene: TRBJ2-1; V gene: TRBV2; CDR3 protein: ASRPTSGAYNEQF
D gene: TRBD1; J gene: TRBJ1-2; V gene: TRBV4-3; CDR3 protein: ASSHLGTGNYGYT
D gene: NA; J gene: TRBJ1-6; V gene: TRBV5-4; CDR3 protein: ASSLGNSPLH
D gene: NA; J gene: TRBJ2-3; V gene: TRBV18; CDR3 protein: ASSPTGVDTQY
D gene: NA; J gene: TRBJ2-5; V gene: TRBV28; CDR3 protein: ASSPGAETQY
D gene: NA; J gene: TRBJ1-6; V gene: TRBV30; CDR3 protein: AWSLHGNSPLH
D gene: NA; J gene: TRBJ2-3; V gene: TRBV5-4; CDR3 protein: ASSGGGDLTDTQY
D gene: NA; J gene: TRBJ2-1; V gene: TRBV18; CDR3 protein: ASSETSSYNEQF
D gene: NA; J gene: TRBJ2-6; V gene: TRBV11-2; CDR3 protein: ASSMDLSGANVLT
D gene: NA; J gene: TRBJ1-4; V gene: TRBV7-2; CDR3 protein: ASSPPPGLNEKLF
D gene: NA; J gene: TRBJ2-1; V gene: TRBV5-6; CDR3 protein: ASSSVDEQF
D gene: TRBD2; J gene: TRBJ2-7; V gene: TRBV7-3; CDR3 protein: ASSPGTSGRASFEQY
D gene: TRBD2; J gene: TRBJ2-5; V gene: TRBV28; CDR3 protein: ASSRSGRALGTQY
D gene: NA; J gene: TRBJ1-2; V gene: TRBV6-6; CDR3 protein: ASSYGASDVDYGYT
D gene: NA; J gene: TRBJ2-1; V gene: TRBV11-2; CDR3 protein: ASSLVLSYNEQF
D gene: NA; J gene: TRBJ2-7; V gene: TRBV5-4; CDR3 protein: ASSRGEGVGHEQY
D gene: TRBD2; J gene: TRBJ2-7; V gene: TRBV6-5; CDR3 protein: ASSYSSAGGYEQY
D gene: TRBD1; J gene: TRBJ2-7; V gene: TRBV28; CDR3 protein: ASRTGGHYEQY
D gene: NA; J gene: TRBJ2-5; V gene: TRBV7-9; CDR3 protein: ASSSAPRGEQETQY
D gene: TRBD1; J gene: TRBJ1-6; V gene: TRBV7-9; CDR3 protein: ASSLGQGIPPLH
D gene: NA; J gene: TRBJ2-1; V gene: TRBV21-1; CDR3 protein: ASSKEAAYNEQF
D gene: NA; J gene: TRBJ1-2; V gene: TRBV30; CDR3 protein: ASNSRLRRGYT
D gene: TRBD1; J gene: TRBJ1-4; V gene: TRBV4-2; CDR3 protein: ASSQVGTGGRKLF
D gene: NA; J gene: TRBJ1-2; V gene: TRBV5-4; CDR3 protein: ASNLQGVNYGYT
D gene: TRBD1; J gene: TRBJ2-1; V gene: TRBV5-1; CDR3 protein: ASSTPDRGDNEQF